The 30 T cell receptor beta chains listed next were all sequenced from one sample in a study of T cells in Graves' hyperthyroidism and ophthalmopathy. RNA transcripts served as the template for amplifying TCR beta CDR3 regions. The HTBI set primed first-round TCR CDR3 RT-PCR. TCRdb reanalysed the multiplex PCR reads using MiXCR and keeps one entry per CDR3 protein. The data show over 300,000 distinct CDR3 sequences, about 15% seen once. Sequenced: blood. The receptors shown here come from a woman aged 55-69 years with Graves' hyperthyroidism.

The V gene is TRBV20-1, the J gene TRBJ1-2; TRBD1 might be the D (6 bases). The V end lost 4 bases, the J end lost 4 bases, and 16 bases lay between the germline ends. Germline assignment: CDR1 DFQATT and CDR2 SNEGSKA (reference sequence). This CDR3 is built from 14 residues. CDR3 sequence (DNA): TGCAGTGCTAAGTACCGGGACACTGCCTATGGCTACACCTTC. Translated, it gives CSAKYRDTAYGYTF.

This clonotype was seen at least ten times. The chain links TRBV5-1 to TRBJ1-1, with D possibly being TRBD1 (5 bases). This CDR3 has 15 amino acids. The V and J ends lost 0 bases and 5 bases respectively, with 14 bases between them. The V gene's germline CDR1 is SGHRS and CDR2 YFSETQ. The CDR3: CASSLGAGSRTEAFF. The CDR3 nucleotides are TGCGCCAGCAGCTTGGGTGCAGGGTCAAGGACTGAAGCTTTCTTT.

V is TRBV6-5 and J is TRBJ1-2; TRBD1 aligns across 9 bases. From germline, CDR1 is MNHEY and CDR2 SVGAGI. Trimming took 1 base from V and 7 from J; bases not matched to a gene: 25. This CDR3 has 21 residues. CDR3 residues: CASSYLHLRMNRDREAIGYTF. The DNA for the CDR3 is TGTGCCAGCAGTTACTTACACCTCAGAATGAACCGGGACAGGGAAGCTATTGGCTACACCTTC.

This clonotype was seen ten or more times. Here the CDR3 DNA reads TGTGCCTGGAGCAACATCCCGAGGGAGGGCACTGAAGCTTTCTTT. This codes for CAWSNIPREGTEAFF. V gene TRBV30 combines with J gene TRBJ1-1, with D unresolved. Germline V gene lookup returns CDR1 GTSNPN and CDR2 SVGIG (reference sequence). V shed 3 bases and J shed 4 bases, with 18 bases lying between them. The CDR3 runs to 15 residues.

This clonotype was detected ten times or more. The chain has TRBV11-3 and TRBJ2-2, with D possibly TRBD2 on 5 matching bases. V dropped 4 bases and J dropped 5 bases, with 14 bases sitting between them. The CDR3 spans 15 residues. The germline CDR1 and CDR2 sequences are SGHNT and YENEEA. CDR3 in amino acids: CASSSSGGRTGELFF. Here the CDR3 DNA reads TGTGCCAGCAGCTCAAGCGGAGGCCGAACCGGGGAGCTGTTTTTT.

This clonotype appeared many times. The chain is built from TRBV11-2 and TRBJ2-5; TRBD2 aligns across 8 bases. The CDR3 runs 13 residues. With 4 bases clipped from V and 5 bases from J, the junction kept 3 bases outside the gene matches. Germline CDR1 and CDR2: SGHAT and FQNNGV. The CDR3 DNA reads as TGTGCCAGCAGCTCGGGACTAGTCGAGACCCAGTACTTC. It specifies CASSSGLVETQYF.

This clonotype was recorded many times. V usage is TRBV12-3 or TRBV12-4 and J usage is TRBJ1-1; D may be TRBD1 (5 bases). The CDR3 loop spans 12 amino acids. Trimming took off 7 bases at V and 3 bases at J, with 9 bases between the two ends. CDR3 nucleotides: TGTGCCAGCAATCGAGGGGACACTGAAGCTTTCTTT. Its protein is CASNRGDTEAFF.

This clonotype was observed at least ten times. This chain connects TRBV24-1 to TRBJ2-1; 9 bases match TRBD2. J was trimmed by 2 bases and V by 3 bases; bases with no gene match: 1. The CDR3 covers 15 residues. The germline CDR1 and CDR2 sequences are KGHDR and SFDVKD. Here the CDR3 reads CATSDASGTYNEQFF. CDR3 in DNA: TGTGCCACCAGTGATGCTAGCGGGACCTACAATGAGCAGTTCTTC.

There are a few counts of this clonotype. V is TRBV19 and J is TRBJ1-2; the D gene is possibly TRBD1 (5 bases). The V end was cut by 3 bases, the J end by 6 bases, with 11 bases between. The CDR3 totals 13 residues. Germline V CDR1 and CDR2: LNHDA, SQIVND (reference sequence). CDR3 nucleotides: TGTGCCAGTAGTATGTCCGGGGGAGATGGCTACACCTTC. Translation gives CASSMSGGDGYTF. Filled out from reference TRBV19 and TRBJ1-2, the complete variable domain reads DGGITQSPKYLFRKEGQNVTLSCEQNLNHDAMYWYRQDPGQGLRLIYYSQIVNDFQKGDIAEGYSVSREKKESFPLTVTSAQKNPTAFYLCASSMSGGDGYTFGSGTRLTVV.

This clonotype has a count of ten or more. This chain joins TRBV5-6 and TRBJ2-5; D possibly corresponds to TRBD1 (6 bases). In germline, CDR1 is SGHDT, CDR2 YYEEEE. V was shortened by 2 bases and J by 4 bases, with 21 bases between the two germline ends. The CDR3 runs 17 residues. This chain's CDR3 is CASSFPGQLLSGETQYF. The CDR3 DNA is TGTGCCAGCAGCTTTCCGGGACAACTGTTATCGGGAGAGACCCAGTACTTC. Based on the CDR3 plus reference TRBV5-6 and TRBJ2-5, the full variable domain is DAGVTQSPTHLIKTRGQQVTLRCSPKSGHDTVSWYQQALGQGPQFIFQYYEEEERQRGNFPDRFSGHQFPNYSSELNVNALLLGDSALYLCASSFPGQLLSGETQYFGPGTRLLVL.

This clonotype was counted ten times or more. The chain links TRBV11-2 to TRBJ1-6, with no clear D. The CDR3 is 17 residues long. Looked up from germline, CDR1 is SGHAT and CDR2 is FQNNGV. The V and J ends lost 1 base and 6 bases respectively, with 16 bases between them. In nucleotides, the CDR3 is TGTGCCAGCAGCTTAGTGGCAGGAGCCCGTGGTAATTCACCCCTCCACTTT. Translating gives CASSLVAGARGNSPLHF.

Comment on this clonotype: This may be a read error, as it is one base from a much larger clone. No conserved phenylalanine or tryptophan ends this CDR3, so it is likely a read error. V gene TRBV5-1 combines with J gene TRBJ2-1; 7 bases fit TRBD2. Germline V gene sequence: CDR1 SGHRS, CDR2 YFSETQ. The CDR3 consists of 18 residues. CDR3 bases: TGTGCCAGCAGCGGGGAAGGAGGGCCCCGCGGCTCCTACAATGAGCAGTTCTCC. Translation gives CASSGEGGPRGSYNEQFS.

For this clonotype: A read error is possible here, since a much larger clone lies one base away. The chain carries TRBV3-1 and TRBJ1-2; maybe TRBD1 (5 bases). The CDR3 totals 14 residues. Germline V gives CDR1 LGHDT, CDR2 YNNKEL (reference sequence). The V and J ends lost 0 bases and 5 bases respectively, with 10 bases between them. CDR3 region: CASSQDRVEYGYTF. The CDR3 coding sequence is TGTGCCAGCAGCCAAGACAGGGTTGAGTATGGCTACACCTTC.

This clonotype was counted ten times or more. This chain connects TRBV6-1 to TRBJ2-7, with D unresolved. The CDR3 runs to 11 residues. CDR1 and CDR2 from the germline V gene are MNHNS and SASEGT. V dropped 8 bases and J dropped 2 bases, with 7 bases sitting between them. The CDR3 protein is CASQSPYEQYF. The CDR3, as DNA: TGTGCCAGCCAATCCCCCTACGAGCAGTACTTC.

This clonotype was seen at least ten times. The chain employs TRBV7-2 and TRBJ1-5; no clear D. Germline CDR1 and CDR2: SGHTA and FQGNSA. This CDR3 spans 17 amino acids. The V gene lost 4 bases and the J gene lost 0 bases, with 16 bases spanning the gap. CDR3 in amino acids: CASSSPLGRYSNQPQHF. CDR3 nucleotides: TGTGCCAGCAGCTCACCCCTCGGGCGCTATAGCAATCAGCCCCAGCATTTT.

The chain employs TRBV7-2 and TRBJ1-1, with a tentative D call TRBD1 (5 bases). Per the germline V gene, CDR1 is SGHTA and CDR2 is FQGNSA. The CDR3 contains 16 residues. V lost 0 bases, J lost 1 base, and 12 bases lay in between. This chain's CDR3 is CASSLARTRRNTEAFF. The CDR3 DNA reads TGTGCCAGCAGCTTAGCCAGGACACGGCGGAACACTGAAGCTTTCTTT.

This clonotype has a count of ten or more. The genes are TRBV7-8 and TRBJ2-7; TRBD2 is a possible D gene (5 bases). The CDR3 covers 15 residues. The V and J ends lost 2 bases and 5 bases respectively, with 16 bases between them. Looked up from germline, CDR1 is SGHVS and CDR2 is FQNEAQ. CDR3 sequence (DNA): TGTGCCAGCAGCTTAAGGCCGGGAACGGGCCACGAGCAGTACTTC. Translation: CASSLRPGTGHEQYF.

This clonotype was picked up a small number of times. V gene TRBV15 combines with J gene TRBJ2-2; 7 bases map to TRBD2. V was clipped by 3 bases and J by 3 bases; unmatched bases: 7. Germline CDR1 is LNHNV and CDR2 is YYDKDF (reference sequence). The CDR3 extends over 16 amino acids. CDR3 nucleotides: TGTGCCACCAGCAGTGGCGGGAGTGGGTACACCGGGGAGCTGTTTTTT. It translates to CATSSGGSGYTGELFF.

About this clonotype itself: With a much larger clone just one base away, this may be a read error. The gene calls are TRBV11-3 and TRBJ2-7; D remains unclear. Germline-derived CDR1 and CDR2 are SGHNT and YENEEA. The germline V and J ends were trimmed by 4 bases and 4 bases, with 14 bases remaining between them. The CDR3 consists of 14 residues. CDR3 DNA: TGTGCCAGCAGCTCAGAATACTCCGGTTACGAGCAGTACTTC. Translating gives CASSSEYSGYEQYF.

This clonotype was counted many times. The chain recombines TRBV18 with TRBJ1-2, with 8 bases that match TRBD1. J lost 4 bases, V lost 3 bases, and 4 bases had no gene match. The CDR3 has 14 amino acids. Germline CDR1 and CDR2: KGHSH and LQKENI. The CDR3 region is CASSPSQGAYGYTF. The CDR3 region has the DNA TGTGCCAGCTCACCTAGCCAGGGGGCCTATGGCTACACCTTC.

This clonotype was seen many times. This sequence joins TRBV5-1 and TRBJ2-3; D call uncertain. Per germline, CDR1 SGHRS and CDR2 YFSETQ. Trimming removed 0 bases at V and 3 bases at J, with 11 bases between. The CDR3 runs to 15 residues. CDR3 sequence: CASSLGRVWTDTQYF. DNA of the CDR3: TGCGCCAGCAGCTTGGGTAGGGTATGGACAGATACGCAGTATTTT.

This clonotype was seen once. A much larger clone lies a single base off, so this may be a read error. The rearrangement joins TRBV2 to TRBJ2-7; D not resolved. The J call may be faulty, since TRBJ2-1 better matches the DNA end. Looked up from germline, CDR1 is SNHLY and CDR2 is FYNNEI. CDR3 length: 10 residues. CDR3: CASRSYEQFF. CDR3 nucleotides: TGTGCCAGCAGGAGCTACGAGCAGTTCTTC.

There are many counts of this clonotype. The CDR3 nucleotides read TGTGCCAGCAGTTACGGGCGCATGAACACTGAAGCTTTCTTT. This translates into CASSYGRMNTEAFF. V gene TRBV6-5 combines with J gene TRBJ1-1; unclear D gene. Germline lookup yields CDR1 MNHEY and CDR2 SVGAGI. The V end lost 2 bases, the J end lost 0 bases, and 7 bases lay between the germline ends. The CDR3 loop spans 14 amino acids.

The chain uses TRBV20-1 and TRBJ2-3; D is undetermined. The CDR3 spans 13 residues. The V gene's germline CDR1 is DFQATT and CDR2 SNEGSKA (reference sequence). The V end was cut by 3 bases, the J end by 1 base, with 8 bases between. The CDR3 DNA is TGCAGTGCTAGGTTCTTGGGCACAGATACGCAGTATTTT. It codes for CSARFLGTDTQYF.

This clonotype was seen at least ten times. The chain couples TRBV6-1 to TRBJ1-2; the D gene is possibly TRBD1 (5 bases). The CDR3 contains 14 residues. Germline V gene data show CDR1 as MNHNS and CDR2 as SASEGT. V was pared by 6 bases and J by 4 bases, with 15 bases between. CDR3 amino acids: CASSQNRDLYGYTF. The CDR3 DNA sequence: TGTGCCAGCAGCCAAAATCGGGACCTCTATGGCTACACCTTC.

This clonotype was picked up many times. This chain connects TRBV13 to TRBJ2-5; TRBD2 agrees at 14 bases. CDR1 is PRHDT and CDR2 is FYEKMQ in the germline V gene (reference sequence). The CDR3 is made up of 18 amino acids. With 10 bases clipped from V and 1 base from J, the junction kept 14 bases outside the gene matches. The CDR3 protein is CAIEPGTSGSLFQETQYF. The DNA for the CDR3 is TGTGCCATCGAACCCGGGACTAGCGGGAGCCTCTTCCAAGAGACCCAGTACTTC.

This clonotype has ten or more counts. The chain couples TRBV2 to TRBJ2-5, with TRBD2 matching over 8 bases. CDR1 is SNHLY, CDR2 FYNNEI, per germline. Trimming at V came to 7 bases and at J to 5 bases, leaving 3 bases not matched to a gene. There are 12 residues in the CDR3. The DNA for the CDR3 is TGTGCCAGCAAGCGGGAGTGGGAGACCCAGTACTTC. Translated: CASKREWETQYF.

This clonotype occurred a few times. This chain joins TRBV24-1 and TRBJ2-1; the D call may be TRBD1 or TRBD2 (5 bases each). The CDR3 sequence is 15 residues long. V was cut by 3 bases and J by 12 bases, with 20 bases left in between. CDR1 KGHDR and CDR2 SFDVKD come from the germline V gene. CDR3 sequence (DNA): TGTGCCACCAGTGATCCCTCCCGGGACCCAATAAGGCAGTTCTTC. Translated: CATSDPSRDPIRQFF.

The chain employs TRBV24-1 and TRBJ2-1; possibly TRBD1 for D (5 bases). The CDR3 is 17 amino acids. Germline CDR1 reads KGHDR; CDR2 reads SFDVKD. Trimming removed 3 bases from V and 7 bases from J, with 21 bases in between. CDR3 nucleotide sequence: TGTGCCACCAGTGATCCAGGACGGGCAGGGTTCCCGAATGAGCAGTTCTTC. Translating it yields CATSDPGRAGFPNEQFF.

At least ten counts were recorded for this clonotype. The V gene is TRBV28, the J gene TRBJ2-5; 7 bases are a match to TRBD2. There are 14 residues in the CDR3. CDR1 is MDHEN, CDR2 SYDVKM, per germline. V lost 7 bases and J lost 5; bases outside the gene matches: 10. The CDR3 DNA reads as TGTGCCAGCACTCAGGGAGGGAGGGGTGAGACCCAGTACTTC. Translating gives CASTQGGRGETQYF.